The 10 T cell receptor beta chains in this list originate from one sample, sequenced in a study of OX40 agonist ivuxolimab in advanced cancers. Using immunoSEQ multiplex PCR, the repertoire was profiled, and TCRdb retains in-frame clones only, with some absent. The sample includes roughly 70,000 clones, approximately 82% of them seen just once. Here the sequenced sample was CD4+ or CD8+ T cells sorted from blood, taken in a trial of the OX40 agonist ivuxolimab. These receptors were collected from an adult with an advanced solid tumor such as melanoma, head and neck, liver or kidney cancer.

V usage is TRBV2 and J usage is TRBJ1-5, with D possibly matching TRBD1 (5 bases). The germline gives CDR1 SNHLY, CDR2 FYNNEI. The CDR3 contains 13 residues. V shed 4 bases and J shed 10 bases, with 14 bases lying between them. The CDR3 spells CASSVGDGRPQHF. The CDR3 DNA reads TGTGCCAGCAGTGTTGGGGACGGACGCCCCCAGCATTTT.

The chain employs TRBV14 and TRBJ2-3, with D tentatively TRBD2 (5 bases). The CDR3 contains 15 residues. Germline V gives CDR1 SGHDN, CDR2 FVKESK. The V end lost 2 bases, the J end lost 3 bases, and 12 bases lay between the germline ends. The CDR3 is CASSQPGSGTDTQYF. The CDR3 nucleotides read TGTGCCAGCAGCCAACCGGGATCCGGTACAGATACGCAGTATTTT.

The chain carries TRBV27 and TRBJ2-7, with TRBD2 matching over 8 bases. Germline CDR1 and CDR2: MNHEY and SMNVEV (reference sequence). This CDR3 is built from 17 residues. J lost 4 bases, V lost 2 bases, and 13 bases had no gene match. In DNA form, the CDR3 reads TGTGCCAGCAGTTTAGATGTCTGGGCGGGAGGTGGGTACGAGCAGTACTTC. Encoded protein: CASSLDVWAGGGYEQYF.

J is TRBJ2-7 and V is TRBV28; D is ambiguous. Looked up from germline, CDR1 is MDHEN and CDR2 is SYDVKM. This CDR3 is built from 12 residues. V lost 5 bases and J lost 2, with 7 bases in between. CDR3 coding DNA: TGTGCCAGCAGTCCAGTCACCTACGAGCAGTACTTC. Translating it yields CASSPVTYEQYF.

The V and J genes are TRBV2 and TRBJ1-1; tentative D call: TRBD1 (6 bases). The germline CDR1 and CDR2 sequences are SNHLY and FYNNEI. V dropped 7 bases and J dropped 4 bases, with 13 bases sitting between them. This CDR3 region has 13 residues. Here the CDR3 DNA reads TGTGCCAGCACAACAGGGAGAGGCACTGAAGCTTTCTTT. The encoded protein is CASTTGRGTEAFF.

The chain recombines TRBV2 with TRBJ1-4; tentative D call: TRBD1 (6 bases). Germline lookup yields CDR1 SNHLY and CDR2 FYNNEI. V lost 4 bases and J 4 bases, leaving 13 bases between the germline ends. This CDR3 region has 15 residues. CDR3 DNA: TGTGCCAGCAGTGTGAGGGGGGCCTATAATGAAAAACTGTTTTTT. It encodes CASSVRGAYNEKLFF.

The chain uses TRBV5-1 and TRBJ1-1, with TRBD1 identical over 8 bases. Germline loops: CDR1 SGHRS, CDR2 YFSETQ. This CDR3 spans 14 amino acids. With 3 bases clipped from V and 5 bases from J, the junction kept 6 bases outside the gene matches. CDR3: CASSSGQGHTEAFF. The DNA of the CDR3 is TGCGCCAGCAGCTCTGGACAGGGACATACTGAAGCTTTCTTT. Drawing the rest from reference TRBV5-1 and TRBJ1-1, the complete variable domain is KAGVTQTPRYLIKTRGQQVTLSCSPISGHRSVSWYQQTPGQGLQFLFEYFSETQRNKGNFPGRFSGRQFSNSRSEMNVSTLELGDSALYLCASSSGQGHTEAFFGQGTRLTVV.

The chain uses TRBV25-1 and TRBJ2-2, with 9 positions matching TRBD1. The CDR3 consists of 14 residues. With V trimmed by 5 bases and J by 7 bases, 5 bases remained unmatched. CDR1 and CDR2 (germline): MGHDK, SYGVNS. The CDR3 nucleotides are TGTGCCAGCAGTTGGGACAGGGCGGGCGGGGAGCTGTTTTTT. Translated: CASSWDRAGGELFF.

Only one count was recorded for this clone. The V and J genes are TRBV19 and TRBJ1-1; D gene uncertain. The germline V gene encodes CDR1 LNHDA and CDR2 SQIVND (reference sequence). Trimming removed 8 bases at V and 0 bases at J, with 13 bases between. This CDR3 region has 14 residues. The CDR3 protein is CASERGPMNTEAFF. As DNA, the CDR3 is TGTGCCAGTGAACGAGGGCCCATGAACACTGAAGCTTTCTTT.

CDR3 nucleotide sequence: TGTGCCAGCAGTTTATACGGTACGGGACAGGAGCAGTACTTC. Its translation is CASSLYGTGQEQYF. J is TRBJ2-5 and V is TRBV27; 8 bases are a match to TRBD1. The V gene end was trimmed by 1 base and the J gene end by 11 bases; junction bases not matched to a gene: 9. CDR3 size: 14 residues. Germline V lookup: CDR1 MNHEY, CDR2 SMNVEV (reference sequence).